This T cell receptor (beta chain) is from a study of T cell changes during pregnancy in multiple sclerosis. The protocol was immunoSEQ multiplex PCR, while the TCRdb copy is restricted to in-frame clones and leaves out a portion. Among tens of thousands of clones listed, 88% were seen once. Germline V CDR1 and CDR2: MNHNY, SVGAGI (reference sequence). CDR3 length: 14 amino acids. V was shortened by 11 bases and J by 3 bases, with 20 bases between the two germline ends. This specimen was peripheral blood, taken in the first trimester of pregnancy. The chain links TRBV6-6 to TRBJ2-7; D is possibly TRBD1 (5 bases). This receptor was identified in a female donor with multiple sclerosis, enrolled in a pregnancy study. The CDR3 loop reads CAVTTPARVYEQYF. The CDR3 region has the DNA TGTGCCGTAACGACCCCTGCCAGGGTCTACGAGCAGTACTTC.